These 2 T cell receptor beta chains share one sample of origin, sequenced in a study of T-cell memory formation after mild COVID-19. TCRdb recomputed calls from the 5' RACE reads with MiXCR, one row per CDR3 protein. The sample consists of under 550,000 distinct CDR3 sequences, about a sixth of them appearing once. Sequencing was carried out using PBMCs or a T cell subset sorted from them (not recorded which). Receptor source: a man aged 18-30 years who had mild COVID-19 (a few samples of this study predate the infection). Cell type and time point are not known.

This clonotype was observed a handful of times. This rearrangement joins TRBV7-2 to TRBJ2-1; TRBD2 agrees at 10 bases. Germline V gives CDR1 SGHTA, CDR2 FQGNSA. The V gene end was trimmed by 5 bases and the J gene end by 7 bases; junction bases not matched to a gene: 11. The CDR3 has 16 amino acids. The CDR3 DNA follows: TGTGCCAGCAGCCCCAGCCTACTAGCGGGGCTTAATGAGCAGTTCTTC. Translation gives CASSPSLLAGLNEQFF.

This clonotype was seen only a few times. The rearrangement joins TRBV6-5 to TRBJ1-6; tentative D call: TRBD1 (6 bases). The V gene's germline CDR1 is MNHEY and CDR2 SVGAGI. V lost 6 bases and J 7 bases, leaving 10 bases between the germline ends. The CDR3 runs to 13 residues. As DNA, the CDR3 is TGTGCCAGCAGGGAAACAGGGAATTCACCCCTCCACTTT. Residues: CASRETGNSPLHF.